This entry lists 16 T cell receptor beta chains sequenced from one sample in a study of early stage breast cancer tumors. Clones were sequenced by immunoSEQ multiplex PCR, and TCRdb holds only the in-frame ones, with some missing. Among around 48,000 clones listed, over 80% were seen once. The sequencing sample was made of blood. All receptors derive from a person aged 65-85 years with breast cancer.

This chain's CDR3 is CASRQGLNQPQHF. The CDR3 DNA follows: TGTGCCAGCAGGCAGGGTCTAAATCAGCCCCAGCATTTT. The rearrangement uses TRBV2 and TRBJ1-5, with a possible D match to TRBD1 (5 bases). The CDR3 sequence is 13 residues long. Per germline, CDR1 SNHLY and CDR2 FYNNEI. Trimming shortened V by 6 bases and J by 4 bases, and 10 bases separated the two germline ends.

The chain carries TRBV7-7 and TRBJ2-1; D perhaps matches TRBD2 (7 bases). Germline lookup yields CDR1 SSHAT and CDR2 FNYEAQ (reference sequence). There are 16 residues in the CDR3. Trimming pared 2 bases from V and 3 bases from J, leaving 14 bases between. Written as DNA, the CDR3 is TGTGCCAGCAGCTTAACGGCGGGGGCCTACTACAATGAGCAGTTCTTC. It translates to CASSLTAGAYYNEQFF.

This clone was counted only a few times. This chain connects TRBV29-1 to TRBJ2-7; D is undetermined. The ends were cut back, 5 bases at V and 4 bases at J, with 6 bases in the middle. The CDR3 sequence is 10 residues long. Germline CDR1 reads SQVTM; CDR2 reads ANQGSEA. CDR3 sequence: CSVFQYEQYF. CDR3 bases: TGCAGCGTTTTTCAGTACGAGCAGTACTTC.

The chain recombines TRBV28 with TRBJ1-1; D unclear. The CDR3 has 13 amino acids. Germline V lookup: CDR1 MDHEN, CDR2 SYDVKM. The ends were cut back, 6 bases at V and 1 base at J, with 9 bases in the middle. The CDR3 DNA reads TGTGCCAGCAGATCGGTAGAGAACACTGAAGCTTTCTTT. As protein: CASRSVENTEAFF.

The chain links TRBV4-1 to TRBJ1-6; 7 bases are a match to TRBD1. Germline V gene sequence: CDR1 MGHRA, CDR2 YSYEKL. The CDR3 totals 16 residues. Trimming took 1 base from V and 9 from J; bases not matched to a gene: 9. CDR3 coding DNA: TGCGCCAGCAGCCAAGGTTCAGGGGGAGAGGGTTCACCCCTCCACTTT. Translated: CASSQGSGGEGSPLHF.

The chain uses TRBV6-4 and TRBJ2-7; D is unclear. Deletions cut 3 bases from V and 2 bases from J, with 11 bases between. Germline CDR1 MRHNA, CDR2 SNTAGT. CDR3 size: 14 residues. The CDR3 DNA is TGTGCCAGCAGTGAATATACTAATGCCTACGAGCAGTACTTC. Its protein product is CASSEYTNAYEQYF.

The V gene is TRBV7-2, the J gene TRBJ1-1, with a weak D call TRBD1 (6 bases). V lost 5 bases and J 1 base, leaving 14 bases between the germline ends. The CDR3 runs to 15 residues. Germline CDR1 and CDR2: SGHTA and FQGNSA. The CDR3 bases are TGTGCCAGCAGCCCGTTGGGGGGGGCGAACACTGAAGCTTTCTTT. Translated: CASSPLGGANTEAFF.

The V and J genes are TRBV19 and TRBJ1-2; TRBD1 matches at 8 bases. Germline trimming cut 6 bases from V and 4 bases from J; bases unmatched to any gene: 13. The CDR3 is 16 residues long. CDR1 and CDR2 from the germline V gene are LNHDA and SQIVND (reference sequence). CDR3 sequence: CASSPWTGTESYGYTF. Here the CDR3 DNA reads TGTGCCAGTAGCCCCTGGACAGGGACTGAAAGCTATGGCTACACCTTC.

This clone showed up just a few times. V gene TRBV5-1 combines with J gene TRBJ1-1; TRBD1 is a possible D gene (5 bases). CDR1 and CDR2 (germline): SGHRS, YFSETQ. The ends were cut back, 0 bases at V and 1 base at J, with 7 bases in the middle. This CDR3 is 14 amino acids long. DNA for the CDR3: TGCGCCAGCAGCTTGGTAAGGGGGAACACTGAAGCTTTCTTT. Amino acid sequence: CASSLVRGNTEAFF.

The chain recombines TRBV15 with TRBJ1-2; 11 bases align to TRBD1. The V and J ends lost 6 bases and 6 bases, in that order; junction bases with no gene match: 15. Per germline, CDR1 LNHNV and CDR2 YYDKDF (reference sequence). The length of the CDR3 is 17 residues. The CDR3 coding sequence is TGTGCCACCAGTACTCCTACCGGGACAGGGGGGGCGAATGGCTACACCTTC. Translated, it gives CATSTPTGTGGANGYTF.

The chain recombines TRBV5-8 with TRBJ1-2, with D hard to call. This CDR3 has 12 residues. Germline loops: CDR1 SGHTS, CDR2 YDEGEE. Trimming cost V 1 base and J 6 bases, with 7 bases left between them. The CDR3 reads CASSLMRDGYTF. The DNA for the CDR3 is TGTGCCAGCAGCTTGATGAGGGATGGCTACACCTTC. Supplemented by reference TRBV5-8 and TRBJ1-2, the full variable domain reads EAGVTQSPTHLIKTRGQQATLRCSPISGHTSVYWYQQALGLGLQFLLWYDEGEERNRGNFPPRFSGRQFPNYSSELNVNALELEDSALYLCASSLMRDGYTFGSGTRLTVV.

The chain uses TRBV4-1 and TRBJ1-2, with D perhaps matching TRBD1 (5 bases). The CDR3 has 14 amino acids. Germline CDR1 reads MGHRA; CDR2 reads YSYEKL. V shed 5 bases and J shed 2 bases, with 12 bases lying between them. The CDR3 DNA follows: TGCGCCAGCAGCGGCCCTTCAGGGAACTATGGCTACACCTTC. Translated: CASSGPSGNYGYTF.

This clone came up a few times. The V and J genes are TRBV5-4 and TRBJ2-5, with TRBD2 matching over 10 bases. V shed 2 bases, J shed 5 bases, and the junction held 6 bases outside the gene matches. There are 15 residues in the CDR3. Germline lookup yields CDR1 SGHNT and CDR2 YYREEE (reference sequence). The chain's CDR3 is CASSLSGGAVETQYF. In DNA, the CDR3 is TGTGCCAGCAGCTTAAGCGGGGGGGCCGTTGAGACCCAGTACTTC. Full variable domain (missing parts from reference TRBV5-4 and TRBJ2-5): ETGVTQSPTHLIKTRGQQVTLRCSSQSGHNTVSWYQQALGQGPQFIFQYYREEENGRGNFPPRFSGLQFPNYSSELNVNALELDDSALYLCASSLSGGAVETQYFGPGTRLLVL.

The CDR3 sequence: CASSLGATGGTGNTIYF. The CDR3 region has the DNA TGTGCCAGCAGCTTAGGAGCGACAGGGGGCACTGGAAACACCATATATTTT. The rearrangement joins TRBV7-6 to TRBJ1-3; TRBD1 matches 10 bases. The CDR3 length is 17 residues. Losses at the gene ends were 1 base for V and 2 bases for J; bases not matched to a gene: 5. Germline CDR1 SGHVS, CDR2 FNYEAQ.

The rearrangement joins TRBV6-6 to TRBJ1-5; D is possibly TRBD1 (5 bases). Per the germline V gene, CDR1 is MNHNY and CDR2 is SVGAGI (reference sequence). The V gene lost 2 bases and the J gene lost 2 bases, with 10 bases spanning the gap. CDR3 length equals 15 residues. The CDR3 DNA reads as TGTGCCAGCAGTTACGGGGGGGGACGCAATCAGCCCCAGCATTTT. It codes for CASSYGGGRNQPQHF.

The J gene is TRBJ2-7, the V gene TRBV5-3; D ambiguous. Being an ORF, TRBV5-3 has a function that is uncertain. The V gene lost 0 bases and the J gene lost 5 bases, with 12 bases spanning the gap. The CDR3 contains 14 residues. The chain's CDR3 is CARSLDLESHEQYF. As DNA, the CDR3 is TGTGCCAGAAGCTTGGACCTAGAATCCCACGAGCAGTACTTC.